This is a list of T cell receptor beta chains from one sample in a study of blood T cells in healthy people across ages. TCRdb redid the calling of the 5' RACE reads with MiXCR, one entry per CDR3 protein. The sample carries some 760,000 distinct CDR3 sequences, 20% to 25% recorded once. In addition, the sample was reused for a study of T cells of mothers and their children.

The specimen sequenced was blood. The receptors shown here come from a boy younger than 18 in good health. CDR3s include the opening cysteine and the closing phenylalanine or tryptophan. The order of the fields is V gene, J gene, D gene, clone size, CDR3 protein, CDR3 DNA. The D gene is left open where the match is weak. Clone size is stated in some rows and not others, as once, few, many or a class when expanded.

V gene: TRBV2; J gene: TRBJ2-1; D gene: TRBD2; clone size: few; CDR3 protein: CAAYSGSSYNEQFF; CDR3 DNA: TGTGCCGCCTATAGCGGGAGTTCCTACAATGAGCAGTTCTTC
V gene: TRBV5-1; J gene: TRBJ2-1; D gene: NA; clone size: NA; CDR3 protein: CASSLDPSTGNEQFF; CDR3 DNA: TGCGCCAGCAGCTTGGATCCGAGTACCGGAAATGAGCAGTTCTTC
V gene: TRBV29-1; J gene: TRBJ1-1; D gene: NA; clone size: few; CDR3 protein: CSVERGGENTEAFF; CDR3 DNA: TGCAGCGTTGAACGGGGGGGGGAGAACACTGAAGCTTTCTTT
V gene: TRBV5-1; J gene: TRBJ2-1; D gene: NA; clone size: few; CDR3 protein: CASRDRPNKYNEQFF; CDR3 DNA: TGCGCCAGCAGAGACAGGCCGAACAAGTACAATGAGCAGTTCTTC
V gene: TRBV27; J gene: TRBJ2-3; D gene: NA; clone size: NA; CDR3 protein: CASSFAAGIADTQYF; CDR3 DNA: TGTGCCAGCAGTTTCGCCGCGGGGATTGCAGATACACAGTATTTT
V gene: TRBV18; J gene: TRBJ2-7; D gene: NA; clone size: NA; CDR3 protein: CASSRIQGPYEQYF; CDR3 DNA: TGTGCCAGCTCACGGATACAGGGTCCCTACGAGCAGTACTTC
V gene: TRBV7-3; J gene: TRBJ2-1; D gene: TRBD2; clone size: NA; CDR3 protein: CASSPRGGVRVNEQFF; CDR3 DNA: TGTGCCAGCAGCCCGCGCGGGGGTGTTAGGGTCAATGAGCAGTTCTTC
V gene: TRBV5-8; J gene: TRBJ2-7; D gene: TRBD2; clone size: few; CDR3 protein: CASSFLAGVEQYF; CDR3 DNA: TGTGCCAGCAGCTTCTTAGCGGGGGTCGAGCAGTACTTC
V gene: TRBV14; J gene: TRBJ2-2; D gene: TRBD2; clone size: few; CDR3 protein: CASSQVAGGAGELFF; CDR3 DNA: TGTGCCAGCAGCCAAGTAGCGGGGGGCGCCGGGGAGCTGTTTTTT
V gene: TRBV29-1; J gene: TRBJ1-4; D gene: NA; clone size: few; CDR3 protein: CSVEQGGNEKLFF; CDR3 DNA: TGCAGCGTTGAGCAGGGTGGGAATGAAAAACTGTTTTTT
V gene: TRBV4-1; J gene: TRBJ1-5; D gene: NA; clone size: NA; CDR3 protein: CASSQEGGSYLQPQHF; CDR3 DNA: TGCGCCAGCAGCCAAGAAGGGGGTAGTTATCTCCAGCCCCAGCATTTT
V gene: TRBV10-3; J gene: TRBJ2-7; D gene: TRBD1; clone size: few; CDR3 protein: CAISAGTGTSYEQYF; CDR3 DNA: TGTGCCATCAGTGCCGGGACAGGGACCTCCTACGAGCAGTACTTC
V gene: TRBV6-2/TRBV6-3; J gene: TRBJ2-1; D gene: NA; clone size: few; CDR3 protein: CASSYSGDYNEQFF; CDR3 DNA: TGTGCCAGCAGTTACTCGGGGGATTACAATGAGCAGTTCTTC
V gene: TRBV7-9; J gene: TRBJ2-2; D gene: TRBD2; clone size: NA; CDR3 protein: CAGKRGDASGELFF; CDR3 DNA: TGTGCCGGAAAGCGGGGGGATGCCTCCGGGGAGCTGTTTTTT
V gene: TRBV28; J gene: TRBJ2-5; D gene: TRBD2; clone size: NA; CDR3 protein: CASSNRLAGVETQYF; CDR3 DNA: TGTGCCAGCAGTAATAGACTAGCGGGAGTAGAGACCCAGTACTTC
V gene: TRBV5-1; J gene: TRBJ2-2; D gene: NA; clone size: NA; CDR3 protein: CASSWGTNTGELFF; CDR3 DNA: TGCGCCAGCAGCTGGGGGACCAACACCGGGGAGCTGTTTTTT